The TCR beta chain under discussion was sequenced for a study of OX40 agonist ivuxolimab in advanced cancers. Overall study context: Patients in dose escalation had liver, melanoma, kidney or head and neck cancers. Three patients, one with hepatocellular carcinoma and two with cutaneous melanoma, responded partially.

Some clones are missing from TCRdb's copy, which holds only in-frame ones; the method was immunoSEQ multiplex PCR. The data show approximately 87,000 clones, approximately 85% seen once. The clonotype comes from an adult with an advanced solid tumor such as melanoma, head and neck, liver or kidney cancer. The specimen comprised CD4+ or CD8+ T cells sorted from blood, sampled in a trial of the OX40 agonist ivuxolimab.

CDR3 nucleotides: TGTGCCAGCAGCACCACGGGAGGGCCGTACAATGAGCAGTTCTTC. It codes for CASSTTGGPYNEQFF. The V and J genes are TRBV11-3 and TRBJ2-1; TRBD2 matches 8 bases. CDR1 and CDR2 from the germline V gene are SGHNT and YENEEA. The V and J ends lost 5 bases and 4 bases, in that order; junction bases with no gene match: 7. The CDR3 length is 15 residues.